Listed below are T cell receptor beta chains from one sample, sequenced in a study of T cells in Graves' hyperthyroidism and ophthalmopathy. TCRdb re-called the multiplex PCR reads through MiXCR, storing one row per CDR3 protein. The sample carries hundreds of thousands of distinct CDR3 sequences, 30% to 40% recorded once. Sequenced material: blood. The receptors come from a woman aged 40-49 years with Graves' hyperthyroidism. The CDR3 runs from the conserved cysteine through the conserved F or W. The D gene is left open where the match is weak. Rows may omit the clone size; those that give it use once, few, many or a size class.

CDR3 DNA: TGCGCCAGCAGCCAAAGGTGGGGAGGTACTGAAGCTTTCTTT
CDR3 protein: CASSQRWGGTEAFF
clone size: .
V gene: TRBV4-1
J gene: TRBJ1-1
D gene: .

CDR3 DNA: TGTGCCAGCAGCAGGGGGGCGGGGGGTCGTGAGACCCAGTACTTC
CDR3 protein: CASSRGAGGRETQYF
clone size: many
V gene: TRBV7-2
J gene: TRBJ2-5
D gene: TRBD2

CDR3 DNA: TGTGCCAGCTCACACGGGGGCTTAAATCAGCCCCAGCATTTT
CDR3 protein: CASSHGGLNQPQHF
clone size: .
V gene: TRBV9
J gene: TRBJ1-5
D gene: .

CDR3 DNA: TGCAGCGTTGTGAGGGGGTGGTGGTCCTACGAGCAGTACTTC
CDR3 protein: CSVVRGWWSYEQYF
clone size: many
V gene: TRBV29-1
J gene: TRBJ2-7
D gene: .

CDR3 DNA: TGCGCCAGCAGCTGGGGCAGGGGTAAAGAGACCCAGTACTTC
CDR3 protein: CASSWGRGKETQYF
clone size: .
V gene: TRBV5-1
J gene: TRBJ2-5
D gene: .

CDR3 DNA: TGTGCCAGCAGCCAACCCCTGGGAAACATTCAGTACTTC
CDR3 protein: CASSQPLGNIQYF
clone size: .
V gene: TRBV7-9
J gene: TRBJ2-4
D gene: .

CDR3 DNA: TGTGCCACGTATAGGGCAGAGAGGCTAGCGGAAACCCAAGAGACCCAGTACTTC
CDR3 protein: CATYRAERLAETQETQYF
clone size: many
V gene: TRBV2
J gene: TRBJ2-5
D gene: TRBD2

CDR3 DNA: TGTGCCAGCAGCTTGGAGTCAGCCCATTCAGCCCAGCATTTT
CDR3 protein: CASSLESAHSAQHF
clone size: .
V gene: TRBV5-5
J gene: TRBJ1-5
D gene: .

CDR3 DNA: TGTGCCAGCAGCCCCCGGGGAGGGAGGGCCAACGTCCTGACTTTC
CDR3 protein: CASSPRGGRANVLTF
clone size: .
V gene: TRBV7-9
J gene: TRBJ2-6
D gene: TRBD2

CDR3 DNA: TGTGCCAGCTCACCAAGGCACGGGCAAGAGACCCAGTACTTC
CDR3 protein: CASSPRHGQETQYF
clone size: many
V gene: TRBV18
J gene: TRBJ2-5
D gene: .

CDR3 DNA: TGTGCCGGGACTAGCGTCACCACCGGGGAGCTGTTTTTT
CDR3 protein: CAGTSVTTGELFF
clone size: many
V gene: TRBV10-3
J gene: TRBJ2-2
D gene: TRBD2

CDR3 DNA: TGTGCCATTTCTGGAACAGGGCGAGTTCAGCATTTT
CDR3 protein: CAISGTGRVQHF
clone size: few
V gene: TRBV28
J gene: TRBJ1-5
D gene: .

CDR3 DNA: TGTGCCAGTAGTATACGACCGGGACAGAGTATTGGAAACACCATATATTTT
CDR3 protein: CASSIRPGQSIGNTIYF
clone size: .
V gene: TRBV19
J gene: TRBJ1-3
D gene: TRBD1

CDR3 DNA: TGCGCCAGCAGCTTACCATCTACAGGGTTAAACACCGGGGAGCTGTTTTTT
CDR3 protein: CASSLPSTGLNTGELFF
clone size: once
V gene: TRBV5-1
J gene: TRBJ2-2
D gene: .

CDR3 DNA: TGTGCCATCTCTTCCCAGAATGAGCAGTTCTTC
CDR3 protein: CAISSQNEQFF
clone size: once
V gene: TRBV10-3
J gene: TRBJ2-1
D gene: .

CDR3 DNA: TGTGCCAGCAGCCAAGAGCTCAGCAGCTATGGCTACACCTTC
CDR3 protein: CASSQELSSYGYTF
clone size: many
V gene: TRBV14
J gene: TRBJ1-2
D gene: .

CDR3 DNA: TGTGCCAGCAGCCGGCGGATCTACGAGCAGTACTTC
CDR3 protein: CASSRRIYEQYF
clone size: .
V gene: TRBV12-3/TRBV12-4
J gene: TRBJ2-7
D gene: .

CDR3 DNA: TGTGCCAGCAGCCTTCAGGGGCACACTGAAGCTTTCTTT
CDR3 protein: CASSLQGHTEAFF
clone size: few
V gene: TRBV7-9
J gene: TRBJ1-1
D gene: .

CDR3 DNA: TGTGCCATCAGTGAAAAGTGGGCTTTCTTT
CDR3 protein: CAISEKWAFF
clone size: few
V gene: TRBV10-3
J gene: TRBJ1-1
D gene: .

CDR3 DNA: TGTGCCAGCAGCATCGGACGGACCCGAGCTAACTATGGCTACACCTTC
CDR3 protein: CASSIGRTRANYGYTF
clone size: many
V gene: TRBV5-5
J gene: TRBJ1-2
D gene: .

CDR3 DNA: TGTGCCACCAGTGACGGACAGTTCAATACGCAGTATTTT
CDR3 protein: CATSDGQFNTQYF
clone size: .
V gene: TRBV24-1
J gene: TRBJ2-3
D gene: .

CDR3 DNA: TGCAGTGCTCAGCCAGGACAGGTCCGCTACGAGCAGTACTTC
CDR3 protein: CSAQPGQVRYEQYF
clone size: many
V gene: TRBV20-1
J gene: TRBJ2-7
D gene: TRBD1

CDR3 DNA: TGTGCCAGCAGCCTATACCAAAGCCTGCCTACACAGTGGCCGAAGTGGGAGCAGTACTTC
CDR3 protein: CASSLYQSLPTQWPKWEQYF
clone size: .
V gene: TRBV7-9
J gene: TRBJ2-7
D gene: .

CDR3 DNA: TGTGCCAGCAGTTCGGGCAGCTCCCCCAGGCAGCCCCAGCATTTT
CDR3 protein: CASSSGSSPRQPQHF
clone size: .
V gene: TRBV7-2
J gene: TRBJ1-5
D gene: .

CDR3 DNA: TGCAGCGTATACGGAGGGGCGCACACTGAAGCTTTCTTT
CDR3 protein: CSVYGGAHTEAFF
clone size: .
V gene: TRBV29-1
J gene: TRBJ1-1
D gene: .

CDR3 DNA: TGTGCCAGCAGCGCAGACAGTAACACTGAAGCTTTCTTT
CDR3 protein: CASSADSNTEAFF
clone size: many
V gene: TRBV7-6
J gene: TRBJ1-1
D gene: .

CDR3 DNA: TGTGCCATCAGTGAGCCCCCGGGGAGTTCACCCCTCCACTTT
CDR3 protein: CAISEPPGSSPLHF
clone size: .
V gene: TRBV10-3
J gene: TRBJ1-6
D gene: .

CDR3 DNA: TGTGCCAGCAGTGCTAGTCCGGGGAACCCAGACTATGGCTACACCTTC
CDR3 protein: CASSASPGNPDYGYTF
clone size: once
V gene: TRBV2
J gene: TRBJ1-2
D gene: .

CDR3 DNA: TGTGCCAGTACCCAGGGGGAGACCCAGTACTTC
CDR3 protein: CASTQGETQYF
clone size: many
V gene: TRBV19
J gene: TRBJ2-5
D gene: .

CDR3 DNA: TGCGCCAGTGGGGAATTCTATGGCTACACCTTC
CDR3 protein: CASGEFYGYTF
clone size: many
V gene: TRBV5-1
J gene: TRBJ1-2
D gene: .

CDR3 DNA: TGCAGCGTTGACAAGGGAGGATTGGAGCAGTACTTC
CDR3 protein: CSVDKGGLEQYF
clone size: many
V gene: TRBV29-1
J gene: TRBJ2-7
D gene: .

CDR3 DNA: TGTGCCATCAGTACCGGGACCGAAATAAGCTACGAGCAGTACTTC
CDR3 protein: CAISTGTEISYEQYF
clone size: many
V gene: TRBV10-3
J gene: TRBJ2-7
D gene: .

CDR3 DNA: TGCAGCCACCTCTGGGCCGCTAGCGGGAGATACGAGACCCAGTACTTC
CDR3 protein: CSHLWAASGRYETQYF
clone size: .
V gene: TRBV20-1
J gene: TRBJ2-5
D gene: TRBD2

CDR3 DNA: TGCGCCAGCAGCCAAATACCCGGGACTCCCTTCTACGAGCAGTACTTC
CDR3 protein: CASSQIPGTPFYEQYF
clone size: few
V gene: TRBV7-9
J gene: TRBJ2-7
D gene: .

CDR3 DNA: TGTGCCAGCAGTTCCGGGATCTTAACTGAAGCTTTCTTT
CDR3 protein: CASSSGILTEAFF
clone size: few
V gene: TRBV2
J gene: TRBJ1-1
D gene: .

CDR3 DNA: TGCAGTGCAAGAGAAGTGATCAATGAGCAGTACTTC
CDR3 protein: CSAREVINEQYF
clone size: .
V gene: TRBV20-1
J gene: TRBJ2-7
D gene: .

CDR3 DNA: TGTGCCTGGAGGGGACAGGGCTCCTACGAGCAGTACTTC
CDR3 protein: CAWRGQGSYEQYF
clone size: .
V gene: TRBV30
J gene: TRBJ2-7
D gene: TRBD1

CDR3 DNA: TGCAGTGCTAGAGACGGGACTAGCCCCCTCCACTTT
CDR3 protein: CSARDGTSPLHF
clone size: .
V gene: TRBV20-1
J gene: TRBJ1-6
D gene: .

CDR3 DNA: TGTGCCACCGGTCAGATAGGACTAGTGGATTTCTACGAGCAGTACTTC
CDR3 protein: CATGQIGLVDFYEQYF
clone size: .
V gene: TRBV10-3
J gene: TRBJ2-7
D gene: TRBD2

CDR3 DNA: TGTGCCAGCAGGCAGGGAGGCACTAATGAAAAACTGTTTTTT
CDR3 protein: CASRQGGTNEKLFF
clone size: .
V gene: TRBV12-3/TRBV12-4
J gene: TRBJ1-4
D gene: .

CDR3 DNA: TGTGCCAGCAGCGTAGGATGGGGGGGCCAGAACACCATATATTTT
CDR3 protein: CASSVGWGGQNTIYF
clone size: .
V gene: TRBV9
J gene: TRBJ1-3
D gene: .

CDR3 DNA: TGTGCCAGCAGCCGAACAGGGAAGGAGGGCCTTGCAACTAATGAAAAACTGTTTTTT
CDR3 protein: CASSRTGKEGLATNEKLFF
clone size: .
V gene: TRBV7-2
J gene: TRBJ1-4
D gene: .

CDR3 DNA: TGTGCCAGCAGTAAGCTCCGGGAGACGAAGGAAAAACTGTTTTTT
CDR3 protein: CASSKLRETKEKLFF
clone size: .
V gene: TRBV10-3
J gene: TRBJ1-4
D gene: .

CDR3 DNA: TGCGCCAGCAGCCATCCCGACAGGGAGGTATTCTCGCCCCTCCACTTT
CDR3 protein: CASSHPDREVFSPLHF
clone size: few
V gene: TRBV4-1
J gene: TRBJ1-6
D gene: TRBD1

CDR3 DNA: TGCGCCAGCAGCAGCACAGGGTTGAGTGTTGAGCCCCAGCATTTT
CDR3 protein: CASSSTGLSVEPQHF
clone size: few
V gene: TRBV5-1
J gene: TRBJ1-5
D gene: .

CDR3 DNA: TGTGCTAGCGGGACAATGGGGACGGTCTATGGCTACACCTTC
CDR3 protein: CASGTMGTVYGYTF
clone size: many
V gene: TRBV7-7
J gene: TRBJ1-2
D gene: .

CDR3 DNA: TGTGCCAGTAGTATAAGTTTTTCGGGCGAGACCCAGTACTTC
CDR3 protein: CASSISFSGETQYF
clone size: many
V gene: TRBV19
J gene: TRBJ2-5
D gene: .

CDR3 DNA: TGTGCCAGCAGCGTAGACAGCTCAAGCTCTGGGGCCAACGTCCTGACTTTC
CDR3 protein: CASSVDSSSSGANVLTF
clone size: few
V gene: TRBV9
J gene: TRBJ2-6
D gene: .

CDR3 DNA: TGTGCCAGCAGCGTTGGTGCTAGCGGGAGCACCGGGGAGCTGTTTTTT
CDR3 protein: CASSVGASGSTGELFF
clone size: once
V gene: TRBV2
J gene: TRBJ2-2
D gene: TRBD2

CDR3 DNA: TGCGCCAGCAGCCGGGTCGGGAACCTGAACACTGAAGCTTTCTTT
CDR3 protein: CASSRVGNLNTEAFF
clone size: .
V gene: TRBV5-1
J gene: TRBJ1-1
D gene: .

CDR3 DNA: TGTGCCAGCAGCTTAACTTTGTCAGATAATACGCAGTATTTT
CDR3 protein: CASSLTLSDNTQYF
clone size: .
V gene: TRBV7-3
J gene: TRBJ2-3
D gene: .

CDR3 DNA: TGCAGTGCTGGCCCTCTATCGACAGGGCGAACTGAAGCTTTCTTT
CDR3 protein: CSAGPLSTGRTEAFF
clone size: few
V gene: TRBV20-1
J gene: TRBJ1-1
D gene: TRBD1

CDR3 DNA: TGCGCCAGCCAAAAGGGCGGGGGCACTAATGAAAAACTGTTTTTT
CDR3 protein: CASQKGGGTNEKLFF
clone size: .
V gene: TRBV5-1
J gene: TRBJ1-4
D gene: .

CDR3 DNA: TGTGCCAGCAGCCAAGGCCATTGGGGACTAGTGGGCCCCCAGTACTTC
CDR3 protein: CASSQGHWGLVGPQYF
clone size: few
V gene: TRBV14
J gene: TRBJ2-5
D gene: TRBD2

CDR3 DNA: TGTGCCAGCAGCTTGGGACAGGGGGGCAACGAGCAGTACTTC
CDR3 protein: CASSLGQGGNEQYF
clone size: .
V gene: TRBV7-8
J gene: TRBJ2-7
D gene: TRBD1

CDR3 DNA: TGTGCCACCAGTGGTAATGGGGGGACTGAAGCTTTCTTT
CDR3 protein: CATSGNGGTEAFF
clone size: .
V gene: TRBV24-1
J gene: TRBJ1-1
D gene: .

CDR3 DNA: TGTGCCAGCAGTTCCTACCCCCAGAAGACATATGGCTACACCTTC
CDR3 protein: CASSSYPQKTYGYTF
clone size: .
V gene: TRBV27
J gene: TRBJ1-2
D gene: .